This TCR beta chain comes out of a study of T cells in Graves' hyperthyroidism and ophthalmopathy. The V segment lost 5 bases and the J segment 2 bases; nucleotides outside the gene matches: 6. The CDR3 covers 14 residues. Germline lookup yields CDR1 MNHEY and CDR2 SMNVEV (reference sequence). It was RNA transcripts that yielded the amplified TCR beta CDR3 regions. TCR CDR3 regions were first amplified by RT-PCR with HTBI primers. MiXCR was run by TCRdb on the multiplex PCR reads, yielding one entry per CDR3 protein. The data show under 300,000 distinct CDR3 sequences, approximately 12% seen once. Whole-study results and caveats: Most thyroid clonotypes expanded above 0.001 appeared in blood too.

This clonotype was counted ten times or more. Its specificity is not known. The chain combines TRBV27 with TRBJ2-7, with 7 bases fitting TRBD1. The TCR sequence derives from a woman in her twenties or thirties with Graves' hyperthyroidism that later progressed to Graves' ophthalmopathy. The sample comprised blood. The CDR3 DNA reads TGTGCCAGCAGTCTACAGGGGCAGGCCTACGAGCAGTACTTC. Translating gives CASSLQGQAYEQYF.